A single sample is the source of the 31 T cell receptor beta chains below, sequenced in a study of a mutant IDH1 vaccine in newly diagnosed glioma (dated by TCRdb to the early 2020s). Libraries were prepared through the immunoSEQ multiplex PCR assay. Not all clones reach the TCRdb copy of this immuneACCESS table, which keeps in-frame sequences only. Checked studies attribute under half of the gap to unresolved V genes and leave the rest unexplained. This sample is represented by approximately 58,000 clones; 80% to 85% of them were singletons. The ten largest clones add up to under 4.5% of the sample. What the time point label conveys for this sample: week 47, end of study. Each vaccine dose was 300 ug of a 20-mer mutant IDH1 peptide in Montanide, given subcutaneously with topical imiquimod. Antigens for these TCRs are unknown. The sequencing here drew on PBMCs, taken from a glioma patient whose treatment included an IDH1 peptide vaccine. These receptors originate from a man in his thirties or forties with glioma.

This clone was counted between two and nine times. The gene calls are TRBV5-1 and TRBJ1-5; TRBD1 might be the D (6 bases). Germline CDR1 reads SGHRS; CDR2 reads YFSETQ. The V end lost 4 bases, the J end lost 4 bases, and 18 bases lay between the germline ends. The CDR3 is made up of 16 amino acids. The CDR3 sequence: CASSLGAGDPNQPQHF. For the CDR3, the DNA is TGCGCCAGCAGCCTGGGGGCGGGGGATCCAAATCAGCCCCAGCATTTT.

The V call is TRBV5-6, the J call TRBJ2-7, with 9 positions matching TRBD1. Germline CDR1 reads SGHDT; CDR2 reads YYEEEE. Trimming at V came to 1 base and at J to 3 bases, leaving 5 bases not matched to a gene. This CDR3 comprises 15 residues. The CDR3 sequence is CASSLLEGQGYEQYF. The CDR3 nucleotides read TGTGCCAGCAGCTTGTTAGAGGGACAGGGCTACGAGCAGTACTTC. Full variable domain (remainder filled in from reference TRBV5-6 and TRBJ2-7): DAGVTQSPTHLIKTRGQQVTLRCSPKSGHDTVSWYQQALGQGPQFIFQYYEEEERQRGNFPDRFSGHQFPNYSSELNVNALLLGDSALYLCASSLLEGQGYEQYFGPGTRLTVT.

V gene TRBV7-2 combines with J gene TRBJ2-1; D possibly corresponds to TRBD2 (7 bases). From germline, CDR1 is SGHTA and CDR2 FQGNSA. V dropped 3 bases and J dropped 3 bases, with 18 bases sitting between them. The CDR3 spans 17 residues. CDR3 in DNA: TGTGCCAGCAGCTTCAAATTAGGGCGGGGGCTCTACAATGAGCAGTTCTTC. Its protein product is CASSFKLGRGLYNEQFF.

The CDR3, as DNA: TGTGCCAGCAGATCGGAAGTATGGGAGACCCAGTACTTC. Encoded protein: CASRSEVWETQYF. This chain uses TRBV2 with TRBJ2-5; no reliable D call. Germline V gives CDR1 SNHLY, CDR2 FYNNEI. This CDR3 spans 13 amino acids. The ends were cut back, 6 bases at V and 5 bases at J, with 13 bases in the middle.

V and J are TRBV9 and TRBJ2-3, with 7 positions matching TRBD2. The V and J ends lost 4 bases and 2 bases, in that order; junction bases with no gene match: 10. Germline V gene lookup returns CDR1 SGDLS and CDR2 YYNGEE. CDR3 length equals 16 residues. This CDR3 is CASSPRGRELTDTQYF. For the CDR3, the DNA is TGTGCCAGCAGCCCCCGAGGGCGGGAGCTCACAGATACGCAGTATTTT.

The rearrangement joins TRBV14 to TRBJ2-3, with D tentatively TRBD2 (7 bases). V lost 2 bases, J lost 4 bases, and 22 bases lay in between. The CDR3 is 18 residues long. Germline CDR1 SGHDN, CDR2 FVKESK. The CDR3 is CASSQSIEGGPVADTQYF. CDR3 DNA: TGTGCCAGCAGCCAATCGATAGAGGGGGGGCCAGTGGCAGATACGCAGTATTTT.

CDR3 region: CASSPSGQANYGYTF. The CDR3 DNA follows: TGTGCCAGCTCACCATCTGGACAGGCAAACTATGGCTACACCTTC. This rearrangement joins TRBV18 to TRBJ1-2, with 7 bases matching TRBD1. Germline CDR1 and CDR2: KGHSH and LQKENI. The CDR3 is 15 amino acids. J gave up 2 bases and V 2 bases, and 5 bases lay outside the gene matches.

The chain employs TRBV19 and TRBJ1-4; 7 positions agree with TRBD1. Germline CDR1 LNHDA, CDR2 SQIVND (reference sequence). This CDR3 contains 14 residues. V was pared by 6 bases and J by 4 bases, with 5 bases of the junction left unmatched. The DNA for the CDR3 is TGTGCCAGTAGATCCGGGACAGTTAATGAAAAACTGTTTTTT. Translating it yields CASRSGTVNEKLFF.

The chain employs TRBV7-6 and TRBJ2-2; 7 nucleotides line up with TRBD1. V dropped 2 bases and J dropped 1; count of bases not matched to a gene: 7. CDR1 SGHVS and CDR2 FNYEAQ come from the germline V gene. There are 17 residues in the CDR3. CDR3 protein: CASSLWTGSGNTGELFF. The CDR3 DNA reads as TGTGCCAGCAGCTTATGGACAGGCTCTGGGAACACCGGGGAGCTGTTTTTT.

The rearrangement joins TRBV6-1 to TRBJ1-4; 12 bases match TRBD1. This CDR3 has 15 residues. J lost 7 bases, V lost 5 bases, and 5 bases had no gene match. The germline V gene has CDR1 MNHNS and CDR2 SASEGT. The chain's CDR3 is CASSTRDRGREKLFF. In DNA, the CDR3 is TGTGCCAGCAGTACCCGGGACAGGGGGCGTGAAAAACTGTTTTTT.

This clone was seen a handful of times. The V gene is TRBV4-1, the J gene TRBJ1-5; 7 bases fit TRBD1. This CDR3 contains 16 residues. The V gene end was trimmed by 6 bases and the J gene end by 2 bases; junction bases not matched to a gene: 10. Germline CDR1 is MGHRA and CDR2 is YSYEKL. The CDR3 is CASSPRDSGGNQPQHF. The CDR3 region has the DNA TGCGCCAGCAGTCCTAGGGACAGTGGAGGCAATCAGCCCCAGCATTTT.

Here the CDR3 DNA reads TGCGCCAGCAGCTTAGGCAGGGACCTTCCCTACGAGCAGTACTTC. Its protein product is CASSLGRDLPYEQYF. The V and J genes are TRBV5-1 and TRBJ2-7; TRBD1 or TRBD2 may be the D gene (5 bases each). CDR3 length equals 15 residues. Germline V lookup: CDR1 SGHRS, CDR2 YFSETQ. With 2 bases removed from V and 2 bases from J, the gap between germline ends came to 14 bases.

This chain uses TRBV18 with TRBJ2-7; D possibly corresponds to TRBD1 (6 bases). Germline loops: CDR1 KGHSH, CDR2 LQKENI. Trimming left V 5 bases short and J 5 bases short, with 16 bases between. The CDR3 spans 14 residues. CDR3 sequence: CASSTDLTGNEQYF. Written as DNA, the CDR3 is TGTGCCAGCTCAACGGACCTTACAGGGAACGAGCAGTACTTC. The full variable domain, with the rest looked up from reference TRBV18 and TRBJ2-7, is NAGVMQNPRHLVRRRGQEARLRCSPMKGHSHVYWYRQLPEEGLKFMVYLQKENIIDESGMPKERFSAEFPKEGPSILRIQQVVRGDSAAYFCASSTDLTGNEQYFGPGTRLTVT.

The count of this clone is one. The rearrangement joins TRBV4-2 to TRBJ2-1; 8 bases line up with TRBD1. V trimming: 0 bases; J trimming: 2 bases; junction bases outside the gene matches: 6. Per the germline V gene, CDR1 is LGHNA and CDR2 is YNFKEQ. The CDR3 has 17 residues. This CDR3 reads CASSQDGGQEAYNEQFF. The CDR3 nucleotides are TGTGCCAGCAGCCAAGATGGGGGACAGGAGGCCTACAATGAGCAGTTCTTC.

The genes are TRBV7-9 and TRBJ2-5; D is unclear. From germline, CDR1 is SEHNR and CDR2 FQNEAQ (reference sequence). The CDR3 extends over 12 amino acids. Trimming left V 2 bases short and J 5 bases short, with 6 bases between. As DNA, the CDR3 is TGTGCCAGCAGCTTATTTGGGGAGACCCAGTACTTC. Translated: CASSLFGETQYF.

J is TRBJ1-5 and V is TRBV11-2, with a possible D match to TRBD1 (5 bases). Germline V gene lookup returns CDR1 SGHAT and CDR2 FQNNGV. Trimming cost V 5 bases and J 8 bases, with 13 bases left between them. This CDR3 contains 13 residues. The CDR3 DNA reads as TGTGCCAGCAGCCTGGCAGGGATGGAGCCCCAGCATTTT. Translated, it gives CASSLAGMEPQHF. Variable domain in full (rest from reference TRBV11-2 and TRBJ1-5): EAGVAQSPRYKIIEKRQSVAFWCNPISGHATLYWYQQILGQGPKLLIQFQNNGVVDDSQLPKDRFSAERLKGVDSTLKIQPAKLEDSAVYLCASSLAGMEPQHFGDGTRLSIL.

The CDR3 region is CASGLVPSQPQHF. CDR3 coding DNA: TGTGCTAGTGGTTTGGTACCTTCTCAGCCCCAGCATTTT. This chain links TRBV12-5 with TRBJ1-5; D gene unclear. The CDR3 runs to 13 residues. The ends were cut back, 0 bases at V and 6 bases at J, with 6 bases in the middle. Germline V gene data show CDR1 as LGHNT and CDR2 as FRNRAP.

The chain joins TRBV19 to TRBJ1-1; 7 nucleotides align to TRBD1. The length of the CDR3 is 13 residues. Germline assignment: CDR1 LNHDA and CDR2 SQIVND (reference sequence). Trimming took 10 bases from V and 6 from J; bases not matched to a gene: 11. CDR3 nucleotide sequence: TGTGCCACTACTCAGGGGGAGGGGCCTGAAGCTTTCTTT. Translating gives CATTQGEGPEAFF.

A few counts support this clone. This chain uses TRBV4-1 with TRBJ1-2; no definite D call. Germline V lookup: CDR1 MGHRA, CDR2 YSYEKL. With 0 bases removed from V and 7 bases from J, the gap between germline ends came to 21 bases. The CDR3 has 17 amino acids. CDR3 nucleotide sequence: TGCGCCAGCAGCCAAGATCAAGGCCCCTACAGTGCCGGTGGCTACACCTTC. Its protein product is CASSQDQGPYSAGGYTF.

Concerning this clone: Other DNA sequences in this sample translate to the same CDR3. The J gene is TRBJ1-2, the V gene TRBV5-1, with 7 bases matching TRBD1. Unmatched junction bases numbered 8, after V lost 1 base and J lost 8 bases. Germline V CDR1 and CDR2: SGHRS, YFSETQ. This CDR3 spans 14 amino acids. CDR3 region: CASSLTGESRGYTF. The CDR3 nucleotides read TGCGCCAGCAGCTTGACAGGGGAAAGTCGAGGCTACACCTTC.

The rearrangement links TRBV29-1 to TRBJ2-3; 8 bases are shared with TRBD1. V was pared by 6 bases and J by 2 bases, with 7 bases of the junction left unmatched. CDR1 and CDR2 (germline): SQVTM, ANQGSEA. The CDR3 sequence is 14 residues long. CDR3: CSVAQGAATDTQYF. The CDR3 DNA reads TGCAGCGTCGCTCAGGGGGCAGCCACAGATACGCAGTATTTT.

The chain carries TRBV4-1 and TRBJ2-1; 7 bases align to TRBD2. CDR3 length: 15 amino acids. Germline V gene data show CDR1 as MGHRA and CDR2 as YSYEKL. The junction had 8 bases not matched to a gene; V was cut back by 2 bases and J by 7 bases. The CDR3 is CASSQPTTSRNEQFF. Written as DNA, the CDR3 is TGCGCCAGCAGCCAACCCACGACTAGCCGGAATGAGCAGTTCTTC.

V gene TRBV6-6 combines with J gene TRBJ1-6, with D unclear. V lost 6 bases and J 7 bases, leaving 7 bases between the germline ends. CDR1 is MNHNY, CDR2 SVGAGI, per germline (reference sequence). This CDR3 is built from 12 residues. This CDR3 is CASRGGNSPLHF. The CDR3 coding sequence is TGTGCCAGCAGGGGAGGCAATTCACCCCTCCACTTT.

V usage is TRBV15 and J usage is TRBJ2-5; 8 nucleotides agree with TRBD1. CDR3 length: 20 residues. After removal of 0 bases from V and 0 bases from J, the junction contained 15 bases not matched to a gene. Germline V gene lookup returns CDR1 LNHNV and CDR2 YYDKDF (reference sequence). The CDR3 reads CATSRDGTGPGIRYQETQYF. CDR3 nucleotides: TGTGCCACCAGCAGAGACGGGACAGGTCCAGGGATACGGTACCAAGAGACCCAGTACTTC.

This rearrangement joins TRBV7-2 to TRBJ2-5; D gene unclear. The V gene lost 3 bases and the J gene lost 1 base, with 6 bases spanning the gap. Germline V lookup: CDR1 SGHTA, CDR2 FQGNSA. The length of the CDR3 is 13 residues. The CDR3 here is CASSFAFQETQYF. The CDR3 bases are TGTGCCAGCAGCTTCGCCTTCCAAGAGACCCAGTACTTC.

The V gene is TRBV10-1, the J gene TRBJ2-2; D ambiguous. Germline CDR1 WNHNN, CDR2 SYGVQD (reference sequence). This CDR3 is 13 amino acids long. Deletions cut 3 bases from V and 8 bases from J, with 10 bases between. CDR3 DNA sequence: TGCGCCAGCAGTGAAAGTTTCCCTGGGGAGCTGTTTTTT. Protein sequence: CASSESFPGELFF.

The gene calls are TRBV19 and TRBJ1-3; D possibly corresponds to TRBD1 (6 bases). With 6 bases removed from V and 0 bases from J, the gap between germline ends came to 9 bases. Germline CDR1 is LNHDA and CDR2 is SQIVND (reference sequence). The CDR3 totals 14 residues. For the CDR3, the DNA is TGTGCCAGTAGAGACAGGAGCTCTGGAAACACCATATATTTT. Its protein product is CASRDRSSGNTIYF. Using reference TRBV19 and TRBJ1-3 for the parts outside the CDR3, the full variable domain is DGGITQSPKYLFRKEGQNVTLSCEQNLNHDAMYWYRQDPGQGLRLIYYSQIVNDFQKGDIAEGYSVSREKKESFPLTVTSAQKNPTAFYLCASRDRSSGNTIYFGEGSWLTVV.

This chain connects TRBV9 to TRBJ2-1; TRBD1 agrees at 8 bases. The trim removed 4 bases at V and 9 bases at J, leaving 12 bases unmatched. In germline, CDR1 is SGDLS, CDR2 YYNGEE. The CDR3 loop spans 15 amino acids. CDR3 region: CASSSLRTGRGEQFF. The CDR3 coding sequence is TGTGCCAGCAGCTCATTACGGACAGGGAGAGGTGAGCAGTTCTTC.

J is TRBJ1-5 and V is TRBV19; weak D call: TRBD1 (5 bases). The CDR3 extends over 15 amino acids. Germline assignment: CDR1 LNHDA and CDR2 SQIVND (reference sequence). V lost 3 bases and J 5 bases, leaving 14 bases between the germline ends. This CDR3 reads CASSIQRRGDQPQHF. Here the CDR3 DNA reads TGTGCCAGTAGTATCCAGCGGAGGGGAGATCAGCCCCAGCATTTT.

This chain uses TRBV6-5 with TRBJ1-4; tentative D call: TRBD1 (5 bases). This CDR3 is 14 amino acids long. Trimming cost V 6 bases and J 8 bases, with 16 bases left between them. Germline loops: CDR1 MNHEY, CDR2 SVGAGI. DNA of the CDR3: TGTGCCAGCAGCCTGGGCCGGAAGGGGGAAAAACTGTTTTTT. Amino acid sequence: CASSLGRKGEKLFF.

The gene calls are TRBV29-1 and TRBJ2-1; D possibly matches TRBD1 or TRBD2 (5 bases each). The CDR3 consists of 11 residues. The V gene's germline CDR1 is SQVTM and CDR2 ANQGSEA. V was pared by 4 bases and J by 7 bases, with 8 bases between. CDR3 sequence: CSVAWGNEQFF. CDR3 sequence (DNA): TGCAGCGTTGCGTGGGGGAATGAGCAGTTCTTC.